This TCR beta chain is drawn from a study of T-cell memory formation after mild COVID-19. The CDR3 contains 14 residues. Germline V lookup: CDR1 SGDLS, CDR2 YYNGEE. Trimming took 0 bases from V and 5 from J, leaving 9 bases between them. Points on this clonotype: The target antigen is unknown.

Study-level points and caveats: Pre-infection memory showed some responding clones, and this suggested that cross-reactive memory joined.

TCRdb itself ran the 5' RACE reads through MiXCR, one entry per CDR3 protein. Counted here are 550,000 to 600,000 distinct CDR3 sequences, roughly 21% occurring once; the ten biggest clones make up approximately 8.4%. The clonotype originates from an adult woman who had mild COVID-19 (a few samples of this study predate the infection). Cell type and time point are not known. The specimen was PBMCs or a T cell subset sorted from them (not recorded which). The chain is built from TRBV9 and TRBJ2-1; no definite D call. This CDR3 is CASSVVGVDNEQFF. DNA of the CDR3: TGTGCCAGCAGCGTAGTTGGCGTCGACAATGAGCAGTTCTTC.